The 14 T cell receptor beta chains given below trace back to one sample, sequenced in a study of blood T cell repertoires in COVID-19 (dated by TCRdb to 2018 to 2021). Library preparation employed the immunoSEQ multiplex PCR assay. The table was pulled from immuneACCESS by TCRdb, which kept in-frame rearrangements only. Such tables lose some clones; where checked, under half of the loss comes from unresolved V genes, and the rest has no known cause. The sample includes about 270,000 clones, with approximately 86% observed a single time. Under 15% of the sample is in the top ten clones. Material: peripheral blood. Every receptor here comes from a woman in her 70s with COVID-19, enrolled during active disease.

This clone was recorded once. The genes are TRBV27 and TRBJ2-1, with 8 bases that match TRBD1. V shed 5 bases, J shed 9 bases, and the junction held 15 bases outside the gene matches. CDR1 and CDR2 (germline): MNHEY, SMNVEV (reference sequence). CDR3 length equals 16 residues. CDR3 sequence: CASSPIPRTGTPEQFF. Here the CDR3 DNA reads TGTGCCAGCAGTCCTATTCCCCGGACAGGGACCCCTGAGCAGTTCTTC.

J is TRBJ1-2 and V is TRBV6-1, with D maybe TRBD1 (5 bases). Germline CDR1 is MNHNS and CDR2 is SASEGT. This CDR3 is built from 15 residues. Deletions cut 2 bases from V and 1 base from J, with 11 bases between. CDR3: CASSESVGRNYGYTF. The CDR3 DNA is TGTGCCAGCAGTGAAAGTGTGGGGCGTAACTATGGCTACACCTTC.

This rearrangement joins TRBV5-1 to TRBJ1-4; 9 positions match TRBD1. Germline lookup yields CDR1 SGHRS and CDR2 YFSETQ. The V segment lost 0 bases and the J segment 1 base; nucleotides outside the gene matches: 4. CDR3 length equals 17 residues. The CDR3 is CASSLDNRGQTNEKLFF. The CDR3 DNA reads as TGCGCCAGCAGCTTGGACAACAGGGGGCAAACTAATGAAAAACTGTTTTTT.

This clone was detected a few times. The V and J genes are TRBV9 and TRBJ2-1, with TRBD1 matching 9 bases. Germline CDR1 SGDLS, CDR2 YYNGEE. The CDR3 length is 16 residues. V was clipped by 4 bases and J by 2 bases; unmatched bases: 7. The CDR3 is CASSPPDRGPYNEQFF. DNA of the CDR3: TGTGCCAGCAGCCCACCGGACAGGGGCCCCTACAATGAGCAGTTCTTC.

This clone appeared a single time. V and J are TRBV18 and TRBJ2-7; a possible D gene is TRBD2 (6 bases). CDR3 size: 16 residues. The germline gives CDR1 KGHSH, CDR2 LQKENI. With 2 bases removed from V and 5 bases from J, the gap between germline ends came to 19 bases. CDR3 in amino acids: CASSPKDPGVYHEQYF. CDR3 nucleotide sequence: TGTGCCAGCTCACCAAAAGATCCGGGGGTCTACCACGAGCAGTACTTC.

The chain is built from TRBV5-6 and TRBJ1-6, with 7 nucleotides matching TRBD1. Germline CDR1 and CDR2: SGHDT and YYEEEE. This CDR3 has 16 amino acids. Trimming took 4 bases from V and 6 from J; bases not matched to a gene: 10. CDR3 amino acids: CASSPGTAGGNSPLHF. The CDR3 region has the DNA TGTGCCAGCAGCCCTGGGACAGCGGGGGGTAATTCACCCCTCCACTTT.

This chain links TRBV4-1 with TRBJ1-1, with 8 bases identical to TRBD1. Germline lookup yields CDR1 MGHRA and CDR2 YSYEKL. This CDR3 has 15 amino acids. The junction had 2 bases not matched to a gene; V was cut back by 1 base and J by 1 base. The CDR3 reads CASSQAGQENTEAFF. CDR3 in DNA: TGCGCCAGCAGCCAAGCGGGACAGGAGAACACTGAAGCTTTCTTT.

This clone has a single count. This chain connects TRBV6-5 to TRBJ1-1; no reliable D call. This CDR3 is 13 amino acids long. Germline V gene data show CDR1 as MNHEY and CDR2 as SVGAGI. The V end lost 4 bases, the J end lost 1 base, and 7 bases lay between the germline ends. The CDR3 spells CASSSLTNTEAFF. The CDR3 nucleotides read TGTGCCAGCAGTTCCCTAACGAACACTGAAGCTTTCTTT.

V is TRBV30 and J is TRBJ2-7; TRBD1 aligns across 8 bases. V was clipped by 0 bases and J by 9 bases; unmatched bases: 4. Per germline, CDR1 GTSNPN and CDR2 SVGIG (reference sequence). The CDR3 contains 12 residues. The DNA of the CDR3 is TGTGCCTGGAGTGTACAACAGGGGGTGCAGTACTTC. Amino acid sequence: CAWSVQQGVQYF.

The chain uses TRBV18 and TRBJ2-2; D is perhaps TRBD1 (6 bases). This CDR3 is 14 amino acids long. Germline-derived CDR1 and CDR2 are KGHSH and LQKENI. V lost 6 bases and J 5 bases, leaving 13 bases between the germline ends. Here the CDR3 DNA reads TGTGCCAGCTCCCTCACCACAGGGACCGGGGAGCTGTTTTTT. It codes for CASSLTTGTGELFF.

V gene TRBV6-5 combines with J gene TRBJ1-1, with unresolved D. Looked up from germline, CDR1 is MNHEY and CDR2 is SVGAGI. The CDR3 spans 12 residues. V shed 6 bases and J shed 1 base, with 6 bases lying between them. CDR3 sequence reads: CASRRGNTEAFF. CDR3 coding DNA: TGTGCCAGCAGACGGGGGAACACTGAAGCTTTCTTT.

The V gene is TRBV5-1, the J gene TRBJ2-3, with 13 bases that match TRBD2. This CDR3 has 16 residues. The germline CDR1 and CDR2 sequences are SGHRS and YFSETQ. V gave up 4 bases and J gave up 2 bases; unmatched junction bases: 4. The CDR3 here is CASSPGLAGNTDTQYF. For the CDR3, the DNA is TGCGCCAGCAGCCCGGGACTAGCGGGGAACACAGATACGCAGTATTTT.

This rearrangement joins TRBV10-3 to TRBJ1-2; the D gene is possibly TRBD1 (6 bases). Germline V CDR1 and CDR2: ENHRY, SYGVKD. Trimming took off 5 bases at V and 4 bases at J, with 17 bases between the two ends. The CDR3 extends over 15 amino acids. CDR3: CAISKAGETGYGYTF. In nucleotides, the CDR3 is TGTGCCATCAGTAAGGCAGGGGAAACGGGCTATGGCTACACCTTC.

This CDR3 is CACTLAGGPYTGELFF. The CDR3, as DNA: TGTGCCTGTACTTTAGCGGGGGGGCCTTACACCGGGGAGCTGTTTTTT. The rearrangement uses TRBV30 and TRBJ2-2; 11 nucleotides agree with TRBD2. CDR1 is GTSNPN and CDR2 is SVGIG in the germline V gene (reference sequence). With 6 bases clipped from V and 3 bases from J, the junction kept 9 bases outside the gene matches. The CDR3 has 16 residues.